The 20 T cell receptor beta chains below come from one sample, sequenced in a study of OX40 agonist ivuxolimab in advanced cancers. The table came from immunoSEQ multiplex PCR; TCRdb's copy has only in-frame clones and leaves some out. The sample lists some 100,000 clones, roughly 92% seen once, with roughly 2.6% in the top ten. The starting material was CD4+ or CD8+ T cells sorted from blood, obtained in a trial of the OX40 agonist ivuxolimab. The source of these receptors is an adult with an advanced solid tumor such as melanoma, head and neck, liver or kidney cancer.

The chain is built from TRBV6-5 and TRBJ1-1; D is undetermined. Germline CDR1 and CDR2: MNHEY and SVGAGI. The CDR3 has 14 amino acids. Between the trimmed V and J ends, which lost 4 bases and 5 bases, there was a span of 14 bases. The CDR3 reads CASSWRSGETEAFF. CDR3 in DNA: TGTGCCAGCAGTTGGAGGAGCGGGGAGACTGAAGCTTTCTTT.

The chain combines TRBV30 with TRBJ2-7, with 8 bases fitting TRBD1. The CDR3 sequence is 15 residues long. Germline V CDR1 and CDR2: GTSNPN, SVGIG (reference sequence). Germline trimming cut 1 base from V and 4 bases from J; bases unmatched to any gene: 9. The CDR3 nucleotides read TGTGCCTGGAGTGGACAGGGGTTGAGGGAGTACGAGCAGTACTTC. Encoded protein: CAWSGQGLREYEQYF.

The chain joins TRBV9 to TRBJ1-3; 9 bases map to TRBD1. The CDR3 spans 16 residues. The germline CDR1 and CDR2 sequences are SGDLS and YYNGEE. The trim removed 4 bases at V and 4 bases at J, leaving 9 bases unmatched. The CDR3 sequence: CASSHPGTGPGNTIYF. As DNA, the CDR3 is TGTGCCAGCAGCCACCCCGGGACAGGGCCGGGAAACACCATATATTTT.

The chain recombines TRBV9 with TRBJ1-3; no firm D call. Trimming took off 5 bases at V and 4 bases at J, with 10 bases between the two ends. Germline loops: CDR1 SGDLS, CDR2 YYNGEE. This CDR3 is built from 13 residues. The CDR3 reads CASRPGSGNTIYF. CDR3 sequence (DNA): TGTGCCAGCAGGCCTGGGTCCGGAAACACCATATATTTT.

This chain joins TRBV4-3 and TRBJ1-3; D is uncertain. The CDR3 has 16 residues. Between the trimmed V and J ends, which lost 3 bases and 3 bases, there was a span of 15 bases. Germline lookup yields CDR1 LGHNA and CDR2 YSLEER. For the CDR3, the DNA is TGCGCCAGCAGCCATGTACGGAGCTTGAATGGAAACACCATATATTTT. Translation: CASSHVRSLNGNTIYF.

The chain couples TRBV5-5 to TRBJ2-1; D is uncertain. Looked up from germline, CDR1 is SGHKS and CDR2 is YYEKEE (reference sequence). This CDR3 contains 16 residues. V was shortened by 2 bases and J by 6 bases, with 18 bases between the two germline ends. CDR3 sequence: CASSLDLGRPFNEQFF. CDR3 DNA sequence: TGTGCCAGCAGCTTAGACTTAGGGCGGCCCTTCAATGAGCAGTTCTTC.

The chain couples TRBV7-6 to TRBJ1-5, with a possible D match to TRBD1 (5 bases). The CDR3 runs to 15 residues. CDR1 and CDR2 (germline): SGHVS, FNYEAQ. V lost 1 base to trimming and J lost 6 bases, with 13 bases between them. The CDR3 protein is CASSLVQGPGQPQHF. The CDR3 coding sequence is TGTGCCAGCAGCTTAGTGCAGGGTCCGGGTCAGCCCCAGCATTTT.

This clone was detected only once. The chain carries TRBV5-6 and TRBJ1-1, with D hard to call. CDR1 SGHDT and CDR2 YYEEEE come from the germline V gene. CDR3 length equals 14 residues. The V gene lost 4 bases and the J gene lost 6 bases, with 16 bases spanning the gap. The CDR3 sequence is CASSLGVGRAEAFF. For the CDR3, the DNA is TGTGCCAGCAGCCTTGGAGTGGGGAGGGCTGAAGCTTTCTTT.

This clone appeared a single time. The rearrangement joins TRBV19 to TRBJ2-7, with 10 bases lining up with TRBD2. This CDR3 is 13 amino acids long. Germline trimming cut 5 bases from V and 7 bases from J; bases unmatched to any gene: 5. Germline CDR1 reads LNHDA; CDR2 reads SQIVND (reference sequence). The CDR3 reads CASSSGTSVEQYF. CDR3 in DNA: TGTGCCAGTAGTTCCGGGACTAGCGTAGAGCAGTACTTC.

The chain combines TRBV7-3 with TRBJ2-7; D remains ambiguous. Germline-derived CDR1 and CDR2 are SGHTA and FQGTGA. Trimming took 0 bases from V and 1 from J, leaving 4 bases between them. The CDR3 length is 13 residues. The CDR3 region is CASSLTPSYEQYF. Here the CDR3 DNA reads TGTGCCAGCAGCTTAACTCCGTCCTACGAGCAGTACTTC.

The chain is built from TRBV7-6 and TRBJ2-5, with TRBD2 matching over 9 bases. This CDR3 comprises 16 residues. V trimming: 8 bases; J trimming: 1 base; junction bases outside the gene matches: 11. CDR1 is SGHVS and CDR2 is FNYEAQ in the germline V gene. CDR3 in DNA: TGTGCCAGCTCAAGACGGGCGGGGGGGTTCCAAGAGACCCAGTACTTC. Encoded protein: CASSRRAGGFQETQYF.

The V call is TRBV2, the J call TRBJ1-1; D not certain. V dropped 10 bases and J dropped 6 bases, with 18 bases sitting between them. This CDR3 contains 13 residues. Germline V gene data show CDR1 as SNHLY and CDR2 as FYNNEI. The CDR3 spells CANRNTVYAEAFF. The CDR3 DNA reads as TGTGCCAACAGAAACACCGTGTATGCTGAAGCTTTCTTT.

CDR3 DNA sequence: TGCGCCAGCAGCCCCGTGGAGGGGCCCTACGAGCAGTACTTC. Translating gives CASSPVEGPYEQYF. The chain uses TRBV4-1 and TRBJ2-7; D is possibly TRBD2 (6 bases). Germline CDR1 is MGHRA and CDR2 is YSYEKL. The CDR3 extends over 14 amino acids. Trimming left V 4 bases short and J 2 bases short, with 12 bases between.

Regarding this clone: Other DNA sequences in this specimen translate into the identical CDR3. This rearrangement joins TRBV5-1 to TRBJ2-7, with 10 bases matching TRBD1. The ends lost 4 bases at V and 2 bases at J; junction bases unmatched: 3. Germline V CDR1 and CDR2: SGHRS, YFSETQ. The CDR3 covers 14 residues. CDR3 loop: CASSPGTGAYEQYF. The CDR3 coding sequence is TGCGCCAGCAGCCCGGGGACAGGGGCCTACGAGCAGTACTTC.

The chain recombines TRBV11-2 with TRBJ1-2; tentatively, D is TRBD1 (6 bases). This CDR3 region has 14 residues. Trimming took off 5 bases at V and 4 bases at J, with 14 bases between the two ends. The germline CDR1 and CDR2 sequences are SGHAT and FQNNGV. The CDR3 sequence is CASSPGGAAYGYTF. The CDR3 bases are TGTGCCAGCAGCCCGGGGGGGGCGGCCTATGGCTACACCTTC.

V is TRBV30 and J is TRBJ2-7; the D is unclear. Germline CDR1 reads GTSNPN; CDR2 reads SVGIG (reference sequence). The V gene lost 4 bases and the J gene lost 0 bases, with 10 bases spanning the gap. This CDR3 spans 13 amino acids. Here the CDR3 reads CAWTGGPSYEQYF. DNA of the CDR3: TGTGCCTGGACAGGTGGCCCCTCCTACGAGCAGTACTTC.

This chain uses TRBV2 with TRBJ2-3; D not resolved. Per the germline V gene, CDR1 is SNHLY and CDR2 is FYNNEI. V lost 3 bases and J 6 bases, leaving 7 bases between the germline ends. This CDR3 is built from 12 residues. CDR3 sequence reads: CASSEDGDTQYF. The CDR3 coding sequence is TGTGCCAGCAGTGAGGACGGGGATACGCAGTATTTT.

This sequence joins TRBV29-1 and TRBJ2-1; 7 positions agree with TRBD2. Germline trimming cut 4 bases from V and 9 bases from J; bases unmatched to any gene: 6. The length of the CDR3 is 12 residues. CDR1 and CDR2 from the germline V gene are SQVTM and ANQGSEA. In nucleotides, the CDR3 is TGCAGCGTTGGATGGAAGCGGGGTGAGCAGTTCTTC. Protein product: CSVGWKRGEQFF.

The CDR3 is CASSFKGQESDTEAFF. The CDR3 bases are TGTGCCAGCAGTTTTAAAGGACAGGAGTCTGACACTGAAGCTTTCTTT. This rearrangement joins TRBV28 to TRBJ1-1; TRBD1 matches at 7 bases. Per germline, CDR1 MDHEN and CDR2 SYDVKM. The CDR3 is made up of 16 amino acids. The trim removed 3 bases at V and 3 bases at J, leaving 10 bases unmatched.

In regard to this clone: Other DNA sequences of this sample code for an identical CDR3. This chain links TRBV5-6 with TRBJ2-5, with TRBD2 identical over 9 bases. V shed 0 bases, J shed 7 bases, and the junction held 1 base outside the gene matches. The CDR3 sequence is 13 residues long. The germline gives CDR1 SGHDT, CDR2 YYEEEE. This CDR3 is CASSLGRGGTQYF. In DNA, the CDR3 is TGTGCCAGCAGCTTGGGGCGGGGGGGGACCCAGTACTTC.